These 27 T cell receptor beta chains came from one sample sequenced in a study of T-cell memory formation after mild COVID-19 (dated by TCRdb to the early 2020s). The library came from 5' RACE. These reads were obtained on an Illumina NovaSeq 6000. TCRdb trimmed the raw reads at Q25, called clones with MiXCR and kept productive beta chains. Each entry is one CDR3 protein sequence, shown with its most common DNA and genes. Within this sample are 500,000 to 550,000 distinct CDR3 sequences, with roughly 20% of them counted one time only. Around 13% of the sample is held by the ten biggest clonotypes. Material: PBMCs or a T cell subset sorted from them (not recorded which). The receptors were gathered from an adult woman who had mild COVID-19 (a few samples of this study predate the infection). The sample titles of this study are shuffled in the database, so cell type and time point are left out; the donor was told from shared clones.

The CDR3: CASRPPGARNEQFF. The CDR3 DNA is TGTGCCAGCAGGCCCCCGGGAGCCAGGAATGAGCAGTTCTTC. The chain joins TRBV11-3 to TRBJ2-1, with D perhaps matching TRBD2 (6 bases). The V end lost 6 bases, the J end lost 7 bases, and 16 bases lay between the germline ends. Germline CDR1 is SGHNT and CDR2 is YENEEA. There are 14 residues in the CDR3.

The chain combines TRBV30 with TRBJ2-2, with D unresolved. CDR3 length equals 15 residues. Germline values: CDR1 GTSNPN, CDR2 SVGIG (reference sequence). Deletions cut 2 bases from V and 8 bases from J, with 18 bases between. For the CDR3, the DNA is TGTGCCTGGAGTAAAGTGGGCGGTGGTCTAGGGGAGCTGTTTTTT. Translation gives CAWSKVGGGLGELFF.

This chain uses TRBV5-1 with TRBJ2-6; a possible D gene is TRBD1 (6 bases). The germline CDR1 and CDR2 sequences are SGHRS and YFSETQ. Deletions cut 2 bases from V and 3 bases from J, with 15 bases between. The CDR3 spans 17 residues. This CDR3 reads CASSFLGQRGGANVLTF. In DNA, the CDR3 is TGCGCCAGCAGCTTCCTCGGACAGAGAGGTGGGGCCAACGTCCTGACTTTC.

This chain links TRBV5-1 with TRBJ1-1, with 7 bases aligning to TRBD1. From germline, CDR1 is SGHRS and CDR2 YFSETQ. This CDR3 comprises 14 residues. The trim removed 4 bases at V and 1 base at J, leaving 4 bases unmatched. Here the CDR3 reads CASSQRQGNTEAFF. CDR3 sequence (DNA): TGCGCCAGCAGCCAACGACAGGGGAACACTGAAGCTTTCTTT.

V usage is TRBV20-1 and J usage is TRBJ1-3, with a possible D match to TRBD1 (5 bases). The CDR3 contains 12 residues. Germline loops: CDR1 DFQATT, CDR2 SNEGSKA (reference sequence). Trimming removed 1 base from V and 9 bases from J, with 10 bases in between. CDR3 loop: CSARATVGTIYF. CDR3 DNA sequence: TGCAGTGCTAGAGCGACAGTGGGCACCATATATTTT.

This rearrangement joins TRBV20-1 to TRBJ2-7; D is unclear. The CDR3 extends over 17 amino acids. CDR1 and CDR2 from the germline V gene are DFQATT and SNEGSKA (reference sequence). With 1 base removed from V and 3 bases from J, the gap between germline ends came to 22 bases. The CDR3 here is CSARAPPGLEPIYEQYF. The CDR3 coding sequence is TGCAGTGCTAGAGCCCCGCCGGGTCTAGAGCCAATCTACGAGCAGTACTTC.

The chain is built from TRBV5-1 and TRBJ1-1, with a weak D call TRBD1 (5 bases). V was shortened by 0 bases and J by 11 bases, with 23 bases between the two germline ends. The CDR3 spans 16 residues. CDR1 and CDR2 (germline): SGHRS, YFSETQ. CDR3 in DNA: TGCGCCAGCAGCTTGGACGAACCAGGGAAAGGCTCTGGTGCTTTCTTT. Protein: CASSLDEPGKGSGAFF.

V is TRBV25-1 and J is TRBJ2-1, with TRBD1 as a possible D gene (5 bases). Trimming took off 6 bases at V and 6 bases at J, with 18 bases between the two ends. Germline V gene lookup returns CDR1 MGHDK and CDR2 SYGVNS. This CDR3 has 15 amino acids. The CDR3 sequence is CASRRRGFSTNEQFF. CDR3 nucleotides: TGTGCCAGCAGGAGAAGGGGATTTAGCACCAATGAGCAGTTCTTC.

This chain joins TRBV9 and TRBJ2-2; no definite D call. Germline loops: CDR1 SGDLS, CDR2 YYNGEE. The length of the CDR3 is 12 residues. V gave up 3 bases and J gave up 5 bases, with 5 bases separating them. This CDR3 reads CASSALTGELFF. CDR3 bases: TGTGCCAGCAGCGCCTTGACCGGGGAGCTGTTTTTT.

This clonotype occurred a few times. The chain is built from TRBV11-1 and TRBJ2-1, with 7 bases matching TRBD1. CDR1 and CDR2 (germline): SGHAT, FQDESV (reference sequence). This CDR3 has 14 amino acids. J lost 7 bases, V lost 4 bases, and 7 bases had no gene match. CDR3 nucleotide sequence: TGTGCCAGCAGCTCAGGGGGTTCTGTTAATGAGCAGTTCTTC. It specifies CASSSGGSVNEQFF.

This clonotype has a handful of counts. V and J are TRBV5-1 and TRBJ2-2, with TRBD2 matching over 9 bases. This CDR3 comprises 16 residues. Germline V gene data show CDR1 as SGHRS and CDR2 as YFSETQ. The junction had 10 bases not matched to a gene; V was cut back by 4 bases and J by 6 bases. As DNA, the CDR3 is TGCGCCAGCAGCCCCCCAAGCGGGGGGATCGCCGGGGAGCTGTTTTTT. It encodes CASSPPSGGIAGELFF.

The chain recombines TRBV7-9 with TRBJ2-2; D is uncertain. Germline lookup yields CDR1 SEHNR and CDR2 FQNEAQ (reference sequence). V was clipped by 2 bases and J by 3 bases, with 10 bases between them. The CDR3 contains 15 residues. The CDR3 nucleotides are TGTGCCAGCAGCTTACTTCAGCTAGACACCGGGGAGCTGTTTTTT. Encoded protein: CASSLLQLDTGELFF.

Notes on this clonotype: Sequence at one end of the junction differs from germline and may be a read error. The chain employs TRBV5-1 and TRBJ2-5, with D tentatively TRBD1 or TRBD2 (6 bases each). CDR1 and CDR2 (germline): SGHRS, YFSETQ. This CDR3 region has 16 residues. CDR3 in DNA: TGCGCCAGCAGCTCCTTGGGGGGCCAGCTCCAAGAGAACCAGTACTTC. Translating gives CASSSLGGQLQENQYF.

At least ten counts were recorded for this clonotype. The chain carries TRBV25-1 and TRBJ2-1, with D tentatively TRBD1 (6 bases). V lost 4 bases, J lost 2 bases, and 18 bases lay in between. Germline V gene sequence: CDR1 MGHDK, CDR2 SYGVNS. The CDR3 runs 17 residues. The CDR3 is CASSAPLQGRTYNEQFF. The DNA of the CDR3 is TGTGCCAGCAGTGCACCGCTCCAGGGGAGAACCTACAATGAGCAGTTCTTC.

By share of the sample, this clonotype is medium-sized. J is TRBJ2-3 and V is TRBV12-3 or TRBV12-4, with TRBD2 identical over 7 bases. The V gene end was trimmed by 0 bases and the J gene end by 0 bases; junction bases not matched to a gene: 6. The CDR3 contains 17 residues. The chain's CDR3 is CASSLAGRGPSTDTQYF. The CDR3 region has the DNA TGTGCCAGCAGTTTAGCGGGGAGGGGTCCTAGCACAGATACGCAGTATTTT.

This clonotype showed up just a few times. The rearrangement links TRBV20-1 to TRBJ1-3; D gene uncertain. In germline, CDR1 is DFQATT, CDR2 SNEGSKA (reference sequence). CDR3 length: 16 amino acids. Trimming removed 3 bases at V and 4 bases at J, with 19 bases between. CDR3 DNA sequence: TGCAGTGCTAGTTATGGAACCCTCCCGCGGGGAAACACCATATATTTT. Its translation: CSASYGTLPRGNTIYF.

V and J are TRBV5-1 and TRBJ2-1; 8 positions match TRBD1. In germline, CDR1 is SGHRS, CDR2 YFSETQ. Germline trimming cut 4 bases from V and 4 bases from J; bases unmatched to any gene: 4. The CDR3 spans 14 residues. CDR3 amino acids: CASSKRTGYNEQFF. The DNA for the CDR3 is TGCGCCAGCAGCAAGCGGACAGGGTACAATGAGCAGTTCTTC. Together with reference TRBV5-1 and TRBJ2-1, the CDR3 gives the full variable domain: KAGVTQTPRYLIKTRGQQVTLSCSPISGHRSVSWYQQTPGQGLQFLFEYFSETQRNKGNFPGRFSGRQFSNSRSEMNVSTLELGDSALYLCASSKRTGYNEQFFGPGTRLTVL.

This clonotype showed up just a few times. The chain recombines TRBV5-6 with TRBJ2-7, with D tentatively TRBD1 or TRBD2 (5 bases each). The CDR3 contains 13 residues. With 3 bases removed from V and 3 bases from J, the gap between germline ends came to 10 bases. In germline, CDR1 is SGHDT, CDR2 YYEEEE. The CDR3 loop reads CASSWGIYYEQYF. The DNA for the CDR3 is TGTGCCAGCAGCTGGGGGATTTACTACGAGCAGTACTTC.

This clonotype was observed a few times. V is TRBV4-1 and J is TRBJ2-7, with 10 bases matching TRBD1. The V segment lost 3 bases and the J segment 5 bases; nucleotides outside the gene matches: 7. CDR1 MGHRA and CDR2 YSYEKL come from the germline V gene. The CDR3 is made up of 15 amino acids. CDR3 amino acids: CASSHGRQGAHEQYF. The CDR3 region has the DNA TGCGCCAGCAGCCATGGGAGACAGGGGGCCCACGAGCAGTACTTC.

This clonotype was counted between two and nine times. V is TRBV12-3 or TRBV12-4 and J is TRBJ1-2; TRBD1 agrees at 10 bases. V lost 5 bases to trimming and J lost 7 bases; unmatched junction nucleotides: 10. The CDR3 runs 15 residues. CDR3 sequence (DNA): TGTGCCAGCAGTGCGACAGGGGGCTCCTTAGGTGGCTACACCTTC. It translates to CASSATGGSLGGYTF.

This clonotype came up a few times. The CDR3 is CASSLAQGGGTDTQYF. In nucleotides, the CDR3 is TGTGCCAGCAGCTTGGCCCAGGGTGGGGGCACAGATACGCAGTATTTT. This chain connects TRBV5-4 to TRBJ2-3, with TRBD1 as a possible D gene (5 bases). Germline CDR1 is SGHNT and CDR2 is YYREEE (reference sequence). Trimming took off 0 bases at V and 1 base at J, with 12 bases between the two ends. The CDR3 sequence is 16 residues long.

The V gene is TRBV14, the J gene TRBJ2-5, with 7 bases aligning to TRBD2. J gave up 3 bases and V 0 bases, and 7 bases lay outside the gene matches. The CDR3 spans 16 residues. Germline V CDR1 and CDR2: SGHDN, FVKESK. The CDR3 protein is CASSQEFLAEKETQYF. Written as DNA, the CDR3 is TGTGCCAGCAGCCAAGAGTTTCTAGCGGAGAAAGAGACCCAGTACTTC.

The chain is built from TRBV10-3 and TRBJ2-5; a possible D gene is TRBD2 (5 bases). The CDR3 runs 14 residues. Deletions cut 6 bases from V and 2 bases from J, with 13 bases between. CDR1 ENHRY and CDR2 SYGVKD come from the germline V gene. For the CDR3, the DNA is TGTGCCATCAGGGCCGGGATACGACAAGAGACCCAGTACTTC. Its translation: CAIRAGIRQETQYF.

This clonotype was seen only a few times. The chain is built from TRBV7-3 and TRBJ2-5, with a tentative D call TRBD1 (5 bases). Germline assignment: CDR1 SGHTA and CDR2 FQGTGA. The V end was cut by 5 bases, the J end by 4 bases, with 11 bases between. The CDR3 totals 13 residues. For the CDR3, the DNA is TGTGCCAGCAGCCAGGGTGTTACAGAGACCCAGTACTTC. This translates into CASSQGVTETQYF.

V gene TRBV6-5 combines with J gene TRBJ2-4; 9 bases are shared with TRBD1. Germline CDR1 reads MNHEY; CDR2 reads SVGAGI. V was pared by 6 bases and J by 7 bases, with 7 bases of the junction left unmatched. CDR3 size: 14 residues. The CDR3 spells CASRNNRGQNIQYF. The CDR3, as DNA: TGTGCCAGCAGAAATAACAGGGGGCAGAACATTCAGTACTTC.

This chain connects TRBV18 to TRBJ1-2; 7 positions match TRBD1. Trimming took 1 base from V and 0 from J; bases not matched to a gene: 5. The germline CDR1 and CDR2 sequences are KGHSH and LQKENI. The CDR3 loop spans 16 amino acids. CDR3 DNA: TGTGCCAGCTCACCACGAATCGGGACAGCTAACTATGGCTACACCTTC. It translates to CASSPRIGTANYGYTF.

The rearrangement uses TRBV4-3 and TRBJ1-3; D unresolved. There are 14 residues in the CDR3. Trimming removed 0 bases at V and 0 bases at J, with 3 bases between. CDR1 is LGHNA, CDR2 YSLEER, per germline. CDR3 protein: CASSQDFSGNTIYF. Written as DNA, the CDR3 is TGCGCCAGCAGCCAAGATTTCTCTGGAAACACCATATATTTT.